Listed below are T cell receptor beta chains from one sample, sequenced in a study of CD8+CD57+ T cells in acquired aplastic anemia. Each CDR3 protein gets one entry after TCRdb re-called the reads with MiXCR. The table records around 120,000 distinct CDR3 sequences, 40% of them present only once. The sequenced material came from sorted CD4+, CD8+, or CD8+CD57+ T cells (not recorded which) from PBMCs. The receptors here all came from a human donor with aplastic anemia. Each CDR3 is given with its conserved first and last residue. Each record gives: V gene, J gene, CDR3 protein.

>TRBV10-1|TRBJ2-1
CASSGRDNEQFF
>TRBV5-5|TRBJ1-1
CASRHIINRGRTEAFF
>TRBV4-3|TRBJ2-3
CASSQDLIMGGTDTQYF
>TRBV7-9|TRBJ2-7
CASSQDQTYEQYF
>TRBV11-2|TRBJ2-1
CASSRSGGARNEQFF
>TRBV6-5|TRBJ2-2
CASSYRSSGGSGELLF
>TRBV30|TRBJ1-2
CAWSEVGYTF
>TRBV9|TRBJ1-2
CASSPRQGGYGYTF
>TRBV15|TRBJ2-3
CATSRDPRDTQYF
>TRBV5-5|TRBJ2-7
CASSLQSSYEQYF
>TRBV20-1|TRBJ1-1
CSARDPAGNTEAFF
>TRBV15|TRBJ2-2
CATSGRDRAAGELFF
>TRBV27|TRBJ2-7
CASRRRGQNSYEQYF
>TRBV2|TRBJ1-6
CASSERDREGDNSPLHF
>TRBV7-9|TRBJ2-3
CASSLMGTDTQYF
>TRBV2|TRBJ2-3
CASSEDGILNTQYF
>TRBV7-9|TRBJ1-2
CASSLETSYGYTF
>TRBV29-1|TRBJ2-7
CSVMTGVGGYEQYF
>TRBV7-2|TRBJ2-3
CASSRQGRIPNTDTQYF
>TRBV19|TRBJ1-2
CASTSEQKFYGYTF
>TRBV2|TRBJ1-2
CAVKGAEVDGYTF
>TRBV7-2|TRBJ2-3
CASSTRRGDTQYF
>TRBV5-4|TRBJ1-3
CASSLGAPGLISGNTIYF
>TRBV9|TRBJ2-2
CASSVPSEGGNGELFF
>TRBV15|TRBJ2-5
CAWSVQSGKETQYF
>TRBV7-2|TRBJ2-7
CASSLSGGEEQYF
>TRBV2|TRBJ1-5
CASSVGQGGGSQPQHF
>TRBV9|TRBJ1-1
CASSSRGLQQGSTEAFF
>TRBV5-6|TRBJ2-3
CASSLFRAGAHTQYF
>TRBV5-1|TRBJ2-2
CASSLTGDTGELFF
>TRBV7-3|TRBJ2-5
CASSLGGGPQETQYF
>TRBV7-2|TRBJ2-5
CASSLGGTSQETQYF
>TRBV29-1|TRBJ1-1
CSVKGQGDTEAFF
>TRBV19|TRBJ2-7
CASSLSRDYNEQYF
>TRBV10-1|TRBJ1-1
CASSRTGLTEAFF
>TRBV2|TRBJ2-2
CASSPRGTGTGELFF
>TRBV10-3|TRBJ1-1
CAISGSGEGDTEAFF
>TRBV6-1|TRBJ2-3
CASREAGQGFTDTQYF
>TRBV5-5|TRBJ2-6
CASSSGRGGTLTF
>TRBV2|TRBJ1-5
CASSQRPASNQPQHF
>TRBV24-1|TRBJ1-5
CATSDPQTGNQPQHF
>TRBV4-2|TRBJ2-7
CASSLRTGGPYEQYF
>TRBV20-1|TRBJ1-4
CSAPRQGAQGKLFF
>TRBV9|TRBJ1-1
CASSGDRAVRTEAFF
>TRBV5-1|TRBJ1-5
CASSLESKDQPQHF
>TRBV20-1|TRBJ2-5
CSARRRGGRETQYF
>TRBV15|TRBJ2-5
CATSTFPQETQYF
>TRBV6-1|TRBJ1-6
CASSPDSGFSSYNSPLHF
>TRBV6-6|TRBJ2-4
CASSYSAGVGNIQYF
>TRBV15|TRBJ1-2
CAASRDGPTYGYTF
>TRBV2|TRBJ1-1
CASRLQGQHALTEAFF
>TRBV15|TRBJ2-7
CATSRDVGLAGNYEQYF